This TCR beta chain was sequenced in a study of naive and memory T cell subsets. The V end was cut by 5 bases, the J end by 1 base, with 13 bases between. The CDR3 contains 16 residues. Germline assignment: CDR1 SGHRS and CDR2 YFSETQ. Alpha and beta libraries were amplified separately from the second PCR onward. CMV status came from CD4+ IFNgamma after overnight CMV lysate stimulation. Only a few counts were recorded for this clonotype. The antigen remains undetermined. Study-wide points: Over 95% of naive TCR sequences appeared only once after error correction, unlike memory subsets. Findings for naive and memory subsets could not be checked against ground truth. Possibly reflecting memory cells re-expressing CD45RA, a few larger clonotypes occurred in naive repertoires, especially CD8.

The beta constant-region primer was an equimolar mix of two oligonucleotides covering TRBC1 and TRBC2. Ligated cDNA was amplified by four rounds of PCR with nested alpha and beta constant-region primers and SP2. TCRdb recomputed calls from the UMI-ligation and nested PCR reads with MiXCR, one row per CDR3 protein. The sample consists of tens of thousands of distinct CDR3 sequences, 10% to 12% of them appearing once. The chain uses TRBV5-1 and TRBJ2-6, with D perhaps TRBD1 or TRBD2 (7 bases each). The material sequenced was naive CD4+ T cells from blood. The sequence derives from a human donor in good health. CDR3 sequence: CASRPGGASGANVLTF. CDR3 coding DNA: TGCGCCAGCAGGCCAGGGGGGGCGTCTGGGGCCAACGTCCTGACTTTC. The complete variable domain, with remaining parts taken from reference TRBV5-1 and TRBJ2-6, reads KAGVTQTPRYLIKTRGQQVTLSCSPISGHRSVSWYQQTPGQGLQFLFEYFSETQRNKGNFPGRFSGRQFSNSRSEMNVSTLELGDSALYLCASRPGGASGANVLTFGAGSRLTVL.